This paragraph reports one TCR beta chain. Its antigen is undetermined. The data belong to a study of cytomegalovirus exposure and HLA in healthy donors. Findings and limits, study-wide: Most TCR sequences proved rare, with some public TCRs found in many donors. A previous analysis found most TCR beta V segments productive roughly 87% or roughly 30% of the time. Three CMV-associated chains proved CMV antigen-specific in vitro.

The CDR3 runs to 15 residues. V shed 1 base and J 0 bases; nucleotides not matched to a gene: 2. The germline V gene has CDR1 MGHRA and CDR2 YSYEKL. The study ran its PCR with 60 Vbeta and 13 Jbeta primers. Clones were read by immunoSEQ multiplex PCR, and TCRdb kept only the in-frame ones, dropping some. This sample has over 150,000 clones, with roughly nine tenths found just once. The sequence was collected from a girl younger than two in good health and CMV-seronegative. The sample was PBMCs. The rearrangement joins TRBV4-1 to TRBJ2-7; TRBD1 aligns across 8 bases. This CDR3 is CASSQGTGSSYEQYF. In DNA, the CDR3 is TGCGCCAGCAGCCAAGGGACAGGGAGCTCCTACGAGCAGTACTTC.